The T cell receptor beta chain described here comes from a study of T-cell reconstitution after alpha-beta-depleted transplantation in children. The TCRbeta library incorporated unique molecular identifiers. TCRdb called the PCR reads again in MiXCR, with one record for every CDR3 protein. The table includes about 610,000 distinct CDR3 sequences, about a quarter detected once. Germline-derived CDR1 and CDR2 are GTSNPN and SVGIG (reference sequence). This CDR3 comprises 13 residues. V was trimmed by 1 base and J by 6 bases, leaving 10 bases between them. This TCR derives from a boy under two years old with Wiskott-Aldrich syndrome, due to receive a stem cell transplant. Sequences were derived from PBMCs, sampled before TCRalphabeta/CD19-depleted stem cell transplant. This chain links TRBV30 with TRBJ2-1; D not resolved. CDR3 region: CAWSGKQVNEQFF. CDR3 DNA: TGTGCCTGGAGTGGAAAGCAGGTCAATGAGCAGTTCTTC.